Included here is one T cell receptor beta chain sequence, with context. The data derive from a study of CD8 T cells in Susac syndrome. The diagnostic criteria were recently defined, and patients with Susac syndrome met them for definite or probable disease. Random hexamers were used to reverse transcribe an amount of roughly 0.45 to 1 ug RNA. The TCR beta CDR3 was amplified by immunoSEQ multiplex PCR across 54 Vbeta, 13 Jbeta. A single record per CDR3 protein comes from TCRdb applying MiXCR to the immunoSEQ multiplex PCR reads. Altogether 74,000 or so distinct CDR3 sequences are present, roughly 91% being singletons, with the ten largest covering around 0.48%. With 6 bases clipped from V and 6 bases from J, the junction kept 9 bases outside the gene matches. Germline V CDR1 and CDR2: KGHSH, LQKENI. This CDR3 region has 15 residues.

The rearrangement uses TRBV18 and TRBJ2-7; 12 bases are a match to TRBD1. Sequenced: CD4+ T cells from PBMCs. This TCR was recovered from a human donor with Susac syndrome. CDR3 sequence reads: CASSPPGQGAFEQYF. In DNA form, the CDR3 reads TGTGCCAGCTCCCCTCCGGGACAGGGGGCGTTCGAGCAGTACTTC.